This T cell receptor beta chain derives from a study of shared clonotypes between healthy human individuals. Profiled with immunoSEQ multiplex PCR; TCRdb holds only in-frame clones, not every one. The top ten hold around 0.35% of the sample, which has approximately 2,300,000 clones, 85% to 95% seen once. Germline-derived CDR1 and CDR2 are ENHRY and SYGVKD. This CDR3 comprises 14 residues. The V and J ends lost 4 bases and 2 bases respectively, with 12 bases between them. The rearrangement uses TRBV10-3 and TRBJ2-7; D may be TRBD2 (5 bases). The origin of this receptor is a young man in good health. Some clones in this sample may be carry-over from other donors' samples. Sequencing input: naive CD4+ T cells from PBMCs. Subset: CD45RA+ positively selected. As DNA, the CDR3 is TGTGCCATCAGTGGGCGGAGGACCCCCTACGAGCAGTACTTC. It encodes CAISGRRTPYEQYF.